The 6 T cell receptor beta chains given below trace back to one sample, sequenced in a study. A single record per CDR3 protein comes from TCRdb applying MiXCR to the 5' RACE reads. The table records more than 5,000 distinct CDR3 sequences, 52% of them present only once. Sequenced sample: memory CD4+ T cells sorted from blood. Subset noted: memory CD4+ T cells, CD4+CD45RO+CD25-. Every receptor here comes from a female donor with breast cancer.

The chain recombines TRBV7-3 with TRBJ1-2; the match to TRBD1 covers 8 bases. The CDR3 has 15 amino acids. The trim removed 11 bases at V and 2 bases at J, leaving 13 bases unmatched. Germline CDR1 is SGHTA and CDR2 is FQGTGA. CDR3 DNA sequence: TGTGCCGCCCGGGGCCAGGACAGGGTGAACTATGGCTACACCTTC. Translating gives CAARGQDRVNYGYTF.

The V call is TRBV7-3, the J call TRBJ2-1; no definite D call. The germline V gene encodes CDR1 SGHTA and CDR2 FQGTGA. This CDR3 spans 13 amino acids. Between the trimmed V and J ends, which lost 5 bases and 9 bases, there was a span of 14 bases. The CDR3 loop is CASSLGVVSEQFF. DNA for the CDR3: TGTGCCAGCAGCCTTGGGGTAGTGAGTGAGCAGTTCTTC.

This clonotype was observed a few times. This sequence joins TRBV28 and TRBJ1-6, with D perhaps TRBD1 (5 bases). The germline V gene encodes CDR1 MDHEN and CDR2 SYDVKM. With 3 bases removed from V and 7 bases from J, the gap between germline ends came to 22 bases. This CDR3 is built from 18 residues. The CDR3 here is CASSFDRNQGPTNSPLHF. In DNA, the CDR3 is TGTGCCAGCAGTTTCGATCGCAATCAGGGACCGACAAATTCACCCCTCCACTTT.

V usage is TRBV10-3 and J usage is TRBJ1-2; weak D call: TRBD1 (6 bases). The CDR3 spans 15 residues. The V and J ends lost 0 bases and 7 bases respectively, with 15 bases between them. Looked up from germline, CDR1 is ENHRY and CDR2 is SYGVKD. The CDR3, as DNA: TGTGCCATCAGTGAGTCGCTGGGGGCGTCAGTTGGCTACACCTTC. It codes for CAISESLGASVGYTF.

J is TRBJ1-1 and V is TRBV3-1; no reliable D call. This CDR3 has 14 amino acids. V lost 1 base, J lost 6 bases, and 12 bases lay in between. From germline, CDR1 is LGHDT and CDR2 YNNKEL (reference sequence). The DNA for the CDR3 is TGTGCCAGCAGCCAAGGATGGGGTGGCGCTGAAGCTTTCTTT. Translation gives CASSQGWGGAEAFF. Supplemented by reference TRBV3-1 and TRBJ1-1, the full variable domain reads DTAVSQTPKYLVTQMGNDKSIKCEQNLGHDTMYWYKQDSKKFLKIMFSYNNKELIINETVPNRFSPKSPDKAHLNLHINSLELGDSAVYFCASSQGWGGAEAFFGQGTRLTVV.

The rearrangement uses TRBV18 and TRBJ2-3; D is possibly TRBD1 or TRBD2 (6 bases each). Trimming cost V 3 bases and J 2 bases, with 9 bases left between them. The CDR3 sequence is 14 residues long. Germline loops: CDR1 KGHSH, CDR2 LQKENI. The CDR3 bases are TGTGCCAGCTCACCTGGGGGGCCCACAGATACGCAGTATTTT. The encoded protein is CASSPGGPTDTQYF.